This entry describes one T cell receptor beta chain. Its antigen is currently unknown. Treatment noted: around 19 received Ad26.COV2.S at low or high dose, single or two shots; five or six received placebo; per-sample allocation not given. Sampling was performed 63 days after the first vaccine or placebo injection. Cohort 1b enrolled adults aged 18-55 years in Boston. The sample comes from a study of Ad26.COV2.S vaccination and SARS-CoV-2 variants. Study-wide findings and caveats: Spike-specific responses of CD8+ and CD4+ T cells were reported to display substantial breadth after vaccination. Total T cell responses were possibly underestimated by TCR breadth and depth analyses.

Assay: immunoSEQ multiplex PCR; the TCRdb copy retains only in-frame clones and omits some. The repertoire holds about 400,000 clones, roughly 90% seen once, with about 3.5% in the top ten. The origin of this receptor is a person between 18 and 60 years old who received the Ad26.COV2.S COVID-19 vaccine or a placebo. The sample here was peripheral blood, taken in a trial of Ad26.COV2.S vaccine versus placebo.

Here the CDR3 DNA reads TGTGCCAGCAGCTTAGCCGGACAGGGCGTCTACGAGCAGTACTTC. Its translation is CASSLAGQGVYEQYF. The chain has TRBV7-2 and TRBJ2-7; 8 bases agree with TRBD1. Germline CDR1 and CDR2: SGHTA and FQGNSA. Trimming cost V 0 bases and J 3 bases; bases outside gene matches: 4. The CDR3 runs to 15 residues.